Sequencing of this T cell receptor beta chain was carried out in a study of OX40 agonist ivuxolimab in advanced cancers. Study-level background: The group had a mean age of about 60 years, ranged from roughly 23 to 85, and was 82.7% male.

Germline V gene lookup returns CDR1 SGHNT and CDR2 YYREEE (reference sequence). The V and J ends lost 0 bases and 0 bases, in that order; junction bases with no gene match: 7. The CDR3 runs 17 residues. The protocol was immunoSEQ multiplex PCR, while the TCRdb copy is restricted to in-frame clones and leaves out a portion. The table records roughly 40,000 clones, approximately 85% of them present only once. The gene calls are TRBV5-4 and TRBJ1-2; 8 bases agree with TRBD1. The specimen was CD4+ or CD8+ T cells sorted from blood, collected in a trial of the OX40 agonist ivuxolimab. The sequence was obtained from an adult with an advanced solid tumor such as melanoma, head and neck, liver or kidney cancer. The CDR3 sequence is CASSLDAGGDANYGYTF. DNA for the CDR3: TGTGCCAGCAGCTTGGATGCAGGGGGCGATGCTAACTATGGCTACACCTTC.